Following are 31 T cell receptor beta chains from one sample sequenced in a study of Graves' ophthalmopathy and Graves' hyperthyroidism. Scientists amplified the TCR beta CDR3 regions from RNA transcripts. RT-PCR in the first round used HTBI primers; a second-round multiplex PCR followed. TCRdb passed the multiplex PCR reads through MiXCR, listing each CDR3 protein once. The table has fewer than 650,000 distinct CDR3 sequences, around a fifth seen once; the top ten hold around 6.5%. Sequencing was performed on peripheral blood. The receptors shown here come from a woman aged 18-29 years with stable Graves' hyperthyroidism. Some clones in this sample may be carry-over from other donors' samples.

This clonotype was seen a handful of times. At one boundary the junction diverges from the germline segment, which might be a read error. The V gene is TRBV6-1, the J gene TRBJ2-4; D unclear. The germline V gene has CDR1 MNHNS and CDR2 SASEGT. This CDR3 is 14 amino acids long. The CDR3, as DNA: TGTGCCAGCAGTGAAGGTCAAGCCTCCAGCATTAAGTACTTC. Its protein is CASSEGQASSIKYF.

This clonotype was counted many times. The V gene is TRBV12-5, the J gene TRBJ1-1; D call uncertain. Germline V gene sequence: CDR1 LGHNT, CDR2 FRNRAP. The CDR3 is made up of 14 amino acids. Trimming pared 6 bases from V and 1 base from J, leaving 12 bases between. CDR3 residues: CASGSQVKNTEAFF. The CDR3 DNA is TGTGCTAGTGGCTCTCAGGTAAAGAACACTGAAGCTTTCTTT.

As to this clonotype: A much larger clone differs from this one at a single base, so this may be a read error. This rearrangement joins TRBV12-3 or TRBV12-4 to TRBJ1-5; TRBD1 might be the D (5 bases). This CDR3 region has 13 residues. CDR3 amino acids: CSSSLDSYQPQHF. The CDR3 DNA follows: TGTTCCAGCAGTTTAGACAGCTATCAGCCCCAGCATTTT.

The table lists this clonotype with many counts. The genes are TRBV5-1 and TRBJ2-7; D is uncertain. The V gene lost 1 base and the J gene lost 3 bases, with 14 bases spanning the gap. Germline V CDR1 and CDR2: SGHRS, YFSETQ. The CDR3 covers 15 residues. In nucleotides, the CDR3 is TGCGCCAGCAGCTTGACACAGCCCAGGATCTACGAGCAGTACTTC. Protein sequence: CASSLTQPRIYEQYF.

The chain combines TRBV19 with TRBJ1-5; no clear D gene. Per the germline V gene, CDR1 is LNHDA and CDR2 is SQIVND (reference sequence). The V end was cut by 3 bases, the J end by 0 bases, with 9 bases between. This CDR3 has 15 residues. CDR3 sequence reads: CASSISGDSNQPQHF. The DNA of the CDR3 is TGTGCCAGTAGTATTAGCGGAGATAGCAATCAGCCCCAGCATTTT.

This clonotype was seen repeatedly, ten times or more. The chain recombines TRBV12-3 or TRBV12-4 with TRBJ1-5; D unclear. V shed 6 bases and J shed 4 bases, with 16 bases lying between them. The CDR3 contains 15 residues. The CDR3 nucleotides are TGTGCCAGCAGCTCCCGCCAGGCTGGAAATCAGCCCCAGCATTTT. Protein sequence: CASSSRQAGNQPQHF.

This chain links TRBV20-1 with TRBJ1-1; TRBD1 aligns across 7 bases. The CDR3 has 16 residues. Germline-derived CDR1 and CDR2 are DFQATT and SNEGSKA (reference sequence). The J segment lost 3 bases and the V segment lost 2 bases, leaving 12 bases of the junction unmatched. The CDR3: CSARSDRRTLDTEAFF. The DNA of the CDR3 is TGCAGTGCTAGATCGGACAGGCGGACCCTAGACACTGAAGCTTTCTTT.

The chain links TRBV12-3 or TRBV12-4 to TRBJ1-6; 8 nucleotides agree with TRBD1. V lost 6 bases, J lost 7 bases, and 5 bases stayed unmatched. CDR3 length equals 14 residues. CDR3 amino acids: CASRGQAWNSPLHF. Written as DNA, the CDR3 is TGTGCCAGCAGGGGACAGGCTTGGAATTCACCCCTCCACTTT.

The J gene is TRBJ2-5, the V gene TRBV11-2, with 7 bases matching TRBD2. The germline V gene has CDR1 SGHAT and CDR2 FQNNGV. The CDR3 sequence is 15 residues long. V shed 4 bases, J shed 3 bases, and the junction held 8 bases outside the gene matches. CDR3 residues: CASSSRREVEETQYF. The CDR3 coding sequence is TGTGCCAGCAGCTCCCGCCGGGAGGTGGAAGAGACCCAGTACTTC.

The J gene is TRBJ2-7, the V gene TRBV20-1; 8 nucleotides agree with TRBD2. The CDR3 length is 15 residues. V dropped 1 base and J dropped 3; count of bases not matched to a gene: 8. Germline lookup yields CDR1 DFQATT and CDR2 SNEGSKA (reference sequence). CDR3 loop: CSARGSGSIDYEQYF. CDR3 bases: TGCAGTGCTAGAGGGAGCGGGAGTATCGACTACGAGCAGTACTTC.

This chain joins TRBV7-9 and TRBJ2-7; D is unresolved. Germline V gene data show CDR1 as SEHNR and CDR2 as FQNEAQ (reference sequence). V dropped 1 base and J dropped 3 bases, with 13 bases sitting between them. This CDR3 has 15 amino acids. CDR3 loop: CASSLEPTPSYEQYF. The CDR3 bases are TGTGCCAGCAGCTTAGAACCGACACCGAGCTACGAGCAGTACTTC.

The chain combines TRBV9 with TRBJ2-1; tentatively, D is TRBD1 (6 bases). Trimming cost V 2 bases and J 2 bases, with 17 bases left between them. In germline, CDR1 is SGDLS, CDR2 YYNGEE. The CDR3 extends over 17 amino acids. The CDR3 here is CASSVAGERYTYNEQFF. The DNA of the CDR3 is TGTGCCAGCAGCGTTGCAGGGGAGCGGTACACCTACAATGAGCAGTTCTTC.

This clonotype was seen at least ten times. DNA of the CDR3: TGTGCCAGCAGTAAGAGGACAGTAGATCTATACGAGCAGTACTTC. It yields the protein CASSKRTVDLYEQYF. The chain couples TRBV6-1 to TRBJ2-7; D is perhaps TRBD1 (6 bases). The V and J ends lost 5 bases and 4 bases respectively, with 18 bases between them. The CDR3 is 15 amino acids. Per the germline V gene, CDR1 is MNHNS and CDR2 is SASEGT.

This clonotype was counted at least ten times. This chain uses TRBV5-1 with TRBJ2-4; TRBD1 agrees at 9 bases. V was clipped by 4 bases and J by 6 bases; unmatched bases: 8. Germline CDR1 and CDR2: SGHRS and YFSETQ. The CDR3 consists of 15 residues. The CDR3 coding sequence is TGCGCCAGCAGCCCCCTACCGGGACAGGGAAACATTCAGTACTTC. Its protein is CASSPLPGQGNIQYF.

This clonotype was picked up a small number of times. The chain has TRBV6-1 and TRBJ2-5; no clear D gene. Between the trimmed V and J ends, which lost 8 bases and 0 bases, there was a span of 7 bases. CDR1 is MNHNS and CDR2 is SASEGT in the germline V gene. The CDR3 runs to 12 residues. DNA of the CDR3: TGTGCCAGCCTAACATACCAAGAGACCCAGTACTTC. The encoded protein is CASLTYQETQYF.

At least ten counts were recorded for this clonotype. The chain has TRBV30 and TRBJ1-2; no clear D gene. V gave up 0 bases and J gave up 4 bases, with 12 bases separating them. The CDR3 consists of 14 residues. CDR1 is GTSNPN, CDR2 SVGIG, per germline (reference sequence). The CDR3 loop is CAWSVPLLVYGYTF. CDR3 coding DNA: TGTGCCTGGAGTGTACCCTTGCTAGTCTATGGCTACACCTTC.

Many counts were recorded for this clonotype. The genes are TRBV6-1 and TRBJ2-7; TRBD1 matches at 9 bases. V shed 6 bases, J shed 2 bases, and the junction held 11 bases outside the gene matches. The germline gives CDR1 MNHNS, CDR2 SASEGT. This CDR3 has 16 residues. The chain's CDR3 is CASSQKPGQGPYEQYF. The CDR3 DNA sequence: TGTGCCAGCAGCCAAAAACCGGGACAGGGCCCCTACGAGCAGTACTTC.

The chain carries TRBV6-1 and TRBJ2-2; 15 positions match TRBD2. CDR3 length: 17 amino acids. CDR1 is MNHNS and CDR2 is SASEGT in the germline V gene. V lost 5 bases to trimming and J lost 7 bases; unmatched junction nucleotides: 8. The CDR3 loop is CASSLGLAGGKGGELFF. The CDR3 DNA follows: TGTGCCAGCAGTCTCGGACTAGCGGGAGGGAAAGGCGGGGAGCTGTTTTTT.

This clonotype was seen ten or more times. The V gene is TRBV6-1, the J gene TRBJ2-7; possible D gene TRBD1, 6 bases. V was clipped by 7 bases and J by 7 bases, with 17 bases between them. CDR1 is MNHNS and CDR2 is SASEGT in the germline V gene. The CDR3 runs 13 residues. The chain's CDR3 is CASTSSGAREQYF. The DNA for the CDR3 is TGTGCCAGCACCTCATCAGGGGCGAGGGAGCAGTACTTC.

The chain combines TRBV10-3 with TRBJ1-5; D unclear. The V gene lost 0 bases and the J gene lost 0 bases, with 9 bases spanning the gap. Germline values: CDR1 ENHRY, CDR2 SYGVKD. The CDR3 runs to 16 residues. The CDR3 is CAISESSSYSNQPQHF. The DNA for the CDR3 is TGTGCCATCAGTGAGTCGAGCAGTTATAGCAATCAGCCCCAGCATTTT.

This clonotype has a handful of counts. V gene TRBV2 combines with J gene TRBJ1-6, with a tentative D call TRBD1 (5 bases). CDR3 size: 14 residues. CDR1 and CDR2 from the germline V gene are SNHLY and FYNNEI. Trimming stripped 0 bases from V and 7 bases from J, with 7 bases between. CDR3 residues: CASSEAGVNSPLHF. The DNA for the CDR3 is TGTGCCAGCAGTGAAGCAGGGGTCAATTCACCCCTCCACTTT.

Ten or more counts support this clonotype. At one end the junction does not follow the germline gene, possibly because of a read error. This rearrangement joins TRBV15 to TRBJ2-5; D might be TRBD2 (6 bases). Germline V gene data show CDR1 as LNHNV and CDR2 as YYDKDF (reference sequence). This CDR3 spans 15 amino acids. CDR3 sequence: CATSRDRAGGETQHF. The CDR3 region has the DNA TGTGCCACCAGCAGAGACAGGGCCGGGGGAGAGACCCAGCACTTC.

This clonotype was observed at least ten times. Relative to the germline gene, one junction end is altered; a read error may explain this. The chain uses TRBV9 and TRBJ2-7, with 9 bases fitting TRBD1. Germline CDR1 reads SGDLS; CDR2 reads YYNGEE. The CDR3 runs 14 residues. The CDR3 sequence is CASSPGTGLYGQYF. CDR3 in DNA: TGTGCCAGCAGCCCCGGGACAGGGCTATACGGGCAGTACTTC.

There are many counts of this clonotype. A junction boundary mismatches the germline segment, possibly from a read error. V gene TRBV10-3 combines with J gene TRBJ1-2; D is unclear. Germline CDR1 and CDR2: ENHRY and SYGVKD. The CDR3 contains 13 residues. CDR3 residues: CVISEKGDYGYTF. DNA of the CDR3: TGTGTCATCAGTGAGAAGGGCGACTATGGCTACACCTTC.

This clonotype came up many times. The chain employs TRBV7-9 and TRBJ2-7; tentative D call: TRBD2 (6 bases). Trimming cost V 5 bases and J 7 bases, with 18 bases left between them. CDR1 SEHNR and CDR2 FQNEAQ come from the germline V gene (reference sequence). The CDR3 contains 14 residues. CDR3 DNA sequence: TGTGCCAGCAGCCCCGGAGTAGCGGCCCAGGAGCAGTACTTC. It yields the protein CASSPGVAAQEQYF.

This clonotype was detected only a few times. CDR3 in DNA: TGTGCCTGGAGTGCGACAGGGTATGGCTACACCTTC. Protein: CAWSATGYGYTF. The chain couples TRBV30 to TRBJ1-2; 7 bases agree with TRBD1. There are 12 residues in the CDR3. Germline CDR1 is GTSNPN and CDR2 is SVGIG (reference sequence). Losses at the gene ends were 1 base for V and 5 bases for J; bases not matched to a gene: 1.

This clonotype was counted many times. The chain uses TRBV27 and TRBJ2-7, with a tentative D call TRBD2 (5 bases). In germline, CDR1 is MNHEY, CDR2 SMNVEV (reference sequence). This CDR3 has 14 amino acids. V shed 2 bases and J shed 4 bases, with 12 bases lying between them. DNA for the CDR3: TGTGCCAGCAGTTTAATGGGAGATACATACGAGCAGTACTTC. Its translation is CASSLMGDTYEQYF.

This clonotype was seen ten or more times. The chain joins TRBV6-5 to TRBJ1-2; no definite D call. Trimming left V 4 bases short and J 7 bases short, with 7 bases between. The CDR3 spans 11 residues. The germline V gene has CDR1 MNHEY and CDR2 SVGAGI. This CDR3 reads CASSSGVGYTF. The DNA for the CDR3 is TGTGCCAGCAGTTCCGGCGTTGGCTACACCTTC.

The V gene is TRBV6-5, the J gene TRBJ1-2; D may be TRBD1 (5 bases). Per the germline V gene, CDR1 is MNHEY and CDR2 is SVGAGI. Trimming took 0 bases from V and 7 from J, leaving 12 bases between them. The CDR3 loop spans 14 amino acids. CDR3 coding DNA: TGTGCCAGCAGTTACTCGGTTCAGGGTGGTGGCTACACCTTC. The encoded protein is CASSYSVQGGGYTF.

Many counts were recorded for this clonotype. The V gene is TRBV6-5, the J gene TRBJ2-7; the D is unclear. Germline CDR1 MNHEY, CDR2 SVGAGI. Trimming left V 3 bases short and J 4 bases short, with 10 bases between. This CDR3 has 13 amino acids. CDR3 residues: CASSYGHQYEQYF. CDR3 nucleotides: TGTGCCAGCAGTTATGGGCACCAATACGAGCAGTACTTC.

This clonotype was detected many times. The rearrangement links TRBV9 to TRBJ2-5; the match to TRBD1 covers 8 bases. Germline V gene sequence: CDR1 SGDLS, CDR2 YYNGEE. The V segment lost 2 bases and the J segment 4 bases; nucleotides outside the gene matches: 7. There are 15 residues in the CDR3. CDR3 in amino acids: CASSVDRVRGETQYF. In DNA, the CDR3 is TGTGCCAGCAGCGTGGACAGGGTGAGGGGAGAGACCCAGTACTTC.